The 9 T cell receptor beta chains below come from one sample, sequenced in a study of T cell responses to AZD1222 COVID-19 vaccine. TCRdb's table, derived via immunoSEQ multiplex PCR, lists solely in-frame clones and lacks some. Among about 260,000 clones listed, approximately 93% were seen once. Sequences were derived from peripheral blood, sampled on day 0 of AZD1222 vaccination. Source of these receptors: an adult in good health.

The chain has TRBV7-3 and TRBJ2-1, with D perhaps matching TRBD1 (6 bases). The CDR3 consists of 14 residues. The germline V and J ends were trimmed by 7 bases and 8 bases, with 18 bases remaining between them. Germline loops: CDR1 SGHTA, CDR2 FQGTGA. The CDR3 nucleotides are TGTGCCAGCACCAACGGCAGGGACAACCATGAGCAGTTCTTC. It translates to CASTNGRDNHEQFF.

This chain connects TRBV6-5 to TRBJ2-4; 8 positions agree with TRBD2. This CDR3 spans 15 amino acids. V shed 6 bases, J shed 8 bases, and the junction held 12 bases outside the gene matches. Looked up from germline, CDR1 is MNHEY and CDR2 is SVGAGI. CDR3 in DNA: TGTGCCAGCAGGGAGGGTGGGAGCGGGAGTGACATTCAGTACTTC. It yields the protein CASREGGSGSDIQYF.

This chain connects TRBV3-1 (or the pseudogene TRBV3-2) to TRBJ2-7, with D perhaps TRBD1 (6 bases). V lost 3 bases, J lost 3 bases, and 6 bases lay in between. The CDR3 spans 12 residues. The germline V gene encodes CDR1 LGHDT and CDR2 YNNKEL (reference sequence). For the CDR3, the DNA is TGTGCCAGCAGCCAGGGACACTACGAGCAGTACTTC. Protein: CASSQGHYEQYF.

V is TRBV28 and J is TRBJ1-2; 7 bases map to TRBD1. After removal of 3 bases from V and 5 bases from J, the junction contained 3 bases not matched to a gene. Germline V gene sequence: CDR1 MDHEN, CDR2 SYDVKM. CDR3 size: 13 residues. The CDR3 region is CASSLGTAYGYTF. CDR3 in DNA: TGTGCCAGCAGTTTGGGGACAGCTTATGGCTACACCTTC.

The count of this clone is one. The chain combines TRBV6-5 with TRBJ1-2; TRBD1 agrees at 7 bases. The germline gives CDR1 MNHEY, CDR2 SVGAGI. The CDR3 contains 14 residues. The V gene end was trimmed by 7 bases and the J gene end by 2 bases; junction bases not matched to a gene: 7. CDR3 protein: CASTAGQRNYGYTF. CDR3 DNA: TGTGCCAGCACCGCGGGACAGAGAAACTATGGCTACACCTTC.

This clone has a single count. The genes are TRBV3-1 (or the pseudogene TRBV3-2) and TRBJ2-1; 9 positions match TRBD2. Losses at the gene ends were 5 bases for V and 2 bases for J; bases not matched to a gene: 4. CDR3 size: 15 residues. Germline V gene data show CDR1 as LGHDT and CDR2 as YNNKEL (reference sequence). DNA of the CDR3: TGTGCCAGCAGCGCGGGCGGGGGGGCCTACAATGAGCAGTTCTTC. It specifies CASSAGGGAYNEQFF.

This chain connects TRBV27 to TRBJ1-1; D not certain. Germline V gene lookup returns CDR1 MNHEY and CDR2 SMNVEV (reference sequence). V was clipped by 5 bases and J by 6 bases, with 13 bases between them. The CDR3 consists of 13 residues. CDR3 loop: CASSPWSWSEAFF. The CDR3 nucleotides are TGTGCCAGCAGTCCTTGGAGTTGGTCTGAAGCTTTCTTT.

J is TRBJ1-4 and V is TRBV2; D unresolved. The germline CDR1 and CDR2 sequences are SNHLY and FYNNEI. Trimming removed 0 bases at V and 7 bases at J, with 15 bases between. This CDR3 comprises 16 residues. Written as DNA, the CDR3 is TGTGCCAGCAGTGAAGCTGGGCCGAGTCAAGTTGAAAAACTGTTTTTT. Encoded protein: CASSEAGPSQVEKLFF.

This sequence joins TRBV6-1 and TRBJ1-6; D not certain. V was pared by 5 bases and J by 12 bases, with 14 bases between. CDR1 is MNHNS and CDR2 is SASEGT in the germline V gene. There are 13 residues in the CDR3. The CDR3 DNA reads as TGTGCCAGCAGTTCGGACGGTCTGTTACCCCTCCACTTT. Translated, it gives CASSSDGLLPLHF.